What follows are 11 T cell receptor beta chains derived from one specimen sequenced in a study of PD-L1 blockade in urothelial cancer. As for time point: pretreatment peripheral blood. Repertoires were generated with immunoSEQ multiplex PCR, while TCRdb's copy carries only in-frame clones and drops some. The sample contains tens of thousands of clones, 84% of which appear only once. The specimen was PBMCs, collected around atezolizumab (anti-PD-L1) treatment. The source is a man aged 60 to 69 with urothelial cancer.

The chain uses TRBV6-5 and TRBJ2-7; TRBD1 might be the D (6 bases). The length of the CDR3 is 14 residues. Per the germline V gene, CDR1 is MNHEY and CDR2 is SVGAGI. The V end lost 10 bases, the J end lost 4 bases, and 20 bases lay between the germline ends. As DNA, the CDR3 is TGTGCCACCGCCCTCGACAGGTCTAAATACGAGCAGTACTTC. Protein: CATALDRSKYEQYF.

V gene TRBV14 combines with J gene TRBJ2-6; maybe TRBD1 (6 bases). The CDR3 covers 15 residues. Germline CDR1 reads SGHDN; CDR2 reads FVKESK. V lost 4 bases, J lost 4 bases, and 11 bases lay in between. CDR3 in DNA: TGTGCCAGCAGCCCATACAGGGCCGGGGCCAACGTCCTGACTTTC. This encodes CASSPYRAGANVLTF.

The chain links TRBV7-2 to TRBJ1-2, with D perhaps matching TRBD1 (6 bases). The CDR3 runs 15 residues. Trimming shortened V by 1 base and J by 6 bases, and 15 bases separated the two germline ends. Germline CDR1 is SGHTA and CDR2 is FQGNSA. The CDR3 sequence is CASSLDGGGADGYTF. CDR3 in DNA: TGTGCCAGCAGCTTAGATGGAGGGGGGGCTGATGGCTACACCTTC.

The DNA of the CDR3 is TGTGCCAGCAGTTTAACAACAGGGGGCAGCCCCGAAGCTTTCTTT. It translates to CASSLTTGGSPEAFF. The rearrangement joins TRBV28 to TRBJ1-1; 9 positions match TRBD1. Germline V gene lookup returns CDR1 MDHEN and CDR2 SYDVKM. V lost 2 bases, J lost 8 bases, and 9 bases stayed unmatched. This CDR3 is 15 amino acids long.

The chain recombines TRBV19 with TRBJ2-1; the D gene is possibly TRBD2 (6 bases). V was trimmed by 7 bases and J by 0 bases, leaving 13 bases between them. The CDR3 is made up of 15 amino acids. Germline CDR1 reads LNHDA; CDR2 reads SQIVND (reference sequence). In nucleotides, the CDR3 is TGTGCCAGTACTAATCGGGAGTACTCCTACAATGAGCAGTTCTTC. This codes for CASTNREYSYNEQFF.

CDR3 nucleotides: TGTGCCAGCAGCTTAAACGGGGGTTACAATGAGCAGTTCTTC. This encodes CASSLNGGYNEQFF. V is TRBV7-2 and J is TRBJ2-1; D is possibly TRBD2 (6 bases). The germline V gene has CDR1 SGHTA and CDR2 FQGNSA. The CDR3 totals 14 residues. With 2 bases removed from V and 4 bases from J, the gap between germline ends came to 9 bases. Drawing the rest from reference TRBV7-2 and TRBJ2-1, the complete variable domain is GAGVSQSPSNKVTEKGKDVELRCDPISGHTALYWYRQSLGQGLEFLIYFQGNSAPDKSGLPSDRFSAERTGGSVSTLTIQRTQQEDSAVYLCASSLNGGYNEQFFGPGTRLTVL.

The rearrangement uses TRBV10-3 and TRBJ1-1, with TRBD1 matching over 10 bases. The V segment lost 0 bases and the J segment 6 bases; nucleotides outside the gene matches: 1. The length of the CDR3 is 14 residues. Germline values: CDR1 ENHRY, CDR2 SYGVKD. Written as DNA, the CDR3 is TGTGCCATCAGTGAGTCCGGGACAGGGGCTGAAGCTTTCTTT. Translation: CAISESGTGAEAFF.

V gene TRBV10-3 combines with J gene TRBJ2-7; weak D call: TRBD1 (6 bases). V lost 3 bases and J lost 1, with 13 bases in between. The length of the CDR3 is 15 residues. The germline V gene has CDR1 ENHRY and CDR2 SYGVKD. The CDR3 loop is CAISDRGRGSYEQYF. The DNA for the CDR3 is TGTGCCATCAGTGATCGTGGAAGGGGGTCCTACGAGCAGTACTTC.

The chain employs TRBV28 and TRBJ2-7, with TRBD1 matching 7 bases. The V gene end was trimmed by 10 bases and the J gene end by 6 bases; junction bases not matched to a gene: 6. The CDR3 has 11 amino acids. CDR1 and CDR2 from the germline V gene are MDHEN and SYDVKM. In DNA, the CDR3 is TGTGCCACCGGGACAGCCTCCGAGCAGTACTTC. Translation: CATGTASEQYF.

The CDR3 DNA sequence: TGTGCCAGCAGCTTGTACGGGGATGAGTACTCTGGGGCCAACGTCCTGACTTTC. This sequence encodes CASSLYGDEYSGANVLTF. The J gene is TRBJ2-6, the V gene TRBV5-6, with a tentative D call TRBD2 (5 bases). Trimming stripped 1 base from V and 0 bases from J, with 14 bases between. The CDR3 contains 18 residues. CDR1 is SGHDT and CDR2 is YYEEEE in the germline V gene. Full variable domain (rest looked up from reference TRBV5-6 and TRBJ2-6): DAGVTQSPTHLIKTRGQQVTLRCSPKSGHDTVSWYQQALGQGPQFIFQYYEEEERQRGNFPDRFSGHQFPNYSSELNVNALLLGDSALYLCASSLYGDEYSGANVLTFGAGSRLTVL.

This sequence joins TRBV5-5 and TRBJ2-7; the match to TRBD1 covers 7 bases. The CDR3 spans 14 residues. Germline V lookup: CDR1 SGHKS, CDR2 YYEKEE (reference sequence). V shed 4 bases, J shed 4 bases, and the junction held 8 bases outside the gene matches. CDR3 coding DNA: TGTGCCAGCAGCCAGACAGGGCAAGAGTACGAGCAGTACTTC. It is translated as CASSQTGQEYEQYF.